Shown below are 4 T cell receptor beta chains from a single sample sequenced in a study of blood T cell repertoires in COVID-19. Assay: immunoSEQ multiplex PCR; the TCRdb copy retains only in-frame clones and omits some. The repertoire holds hundreds of thousands of clones, 91% seen once, with roughly 3.3% in the top ten. Source material: peripheral blood. Source of these receptors: a woman between 18 and 29 years old who had recovered from COVID-19.

This rearrangement joins TRBV12-3 or TRBV12-4 to TRBJ1-1; possible D gene TRBD1, 6 bases. Trimming removed 8 bases from V and 5 bases from J, with 15 bases in between. There are 13 residues in the CDR3. CDR3 nucleotide sequence: TGTGCCAGCGGTGGAGGGGGGGGAACTGAAGCTTTCTTT. It codes for CASGGGGGTEAFF.

The gene calls are TRBV9 and TRBJ1-1; perhaps TRBD1 as D (6 bases). Trimming cost V 3 bases and J 7 bases, with 13 bases left between them. There are 13 residues in the CDR3. Germline CDR1 reads SGDLS; CDR2 reads YYNGEE. The CDR3 here is CASSDRQESEAFF. For the CDR3, the DNA is TGTGCCAGCAGCGACCGACAGGAGAGTGAAGCTTTCTTT. The full variable domain, in which reference TRBV9 and TRBJ1-1 provide the parts outside the CDR3, is DSGVTQTPKHLITATGQRVTLRCSPRSGDLSVYWYQQSLDQGLQFLIQYYNGEERAKGNILERFSAQQFPDLHSELNLSSLELGDSALYFCASSDRQESEAFFGQGTRLTVV.

CDR3 sequence (DNA): TGTGCCAGCATCCCCTTCGGCGGGGTCGAGTACCACAATGAGCAGTTCTTC. It yields the protein CASIPFGGVEYHNEQFF. V is TRBV6-2 or TRBV6-3 and J is TRBJ2-1; tentative D call: TRBD2 (6 bases). CDR3 size: 17 residues. V was trimmed by 7 bases and J by 5 bases, leaving 24 bases between them. CDR1 and CDR2 (germline): MNHEY, SVGEGT.

This chain uses TRBV6-2 or TRBV6-3 with TRBJ2-2; perhaps TRBD2 as D (5 bases). Germline V gene data show CDR1 as MNHEY and CDR2 as SVGEGT. This CDR3 spans 15 amino acids. Trimming took off 5 bases at V and 9 bases at J, with 19 bases between the two ends. The CDR3 loop reads CASSPSGKGRRELFF. CDR3 coding DNA: TGTGCCAGCAGTCCGTCGGGAAAAGGTCGTCGGGAGCTGTTTTTT.